The clone carrying this T cell receptor (beta chain) has a handful of counts. Its antigen remains unknown. The data were obtained in a study of regulatory T cells in long-lasting Graves disease. Overall study findings and caveats: Persistent disease preferred TRBV28, TRBJ1-2 and TRBJ2-5; new disease, TRBV20-1 and TRBJ2-1.

Time point defined: newly diagnosed GD, antithyroid drugs for less than 3 months. The TCR library was made from RNA extracted from PBMCs. It was American Thyroid Association guidelines that determined Graves' disease diagnosis. The CDR3 length is 11 residues. Trimming shortened V by 6 bases and J by 8 bases, and 11 bases separated the two germline ends. CDR1 SQVTM and CDR2 ANQGSEA come from the germline V gene. Construction of the TCR beta libraries employed iRepertoire HTBI primers in conjunction with Arm-PCR of CDR3 regions. TCRdb redid the calling of the multiplex PCR reads with MiXCR, one entry per CDR3 protein. The sample has 350,000 to 500,000 distinct CDR3 sequences; about a sixth are singletons. The same sample was also studied in work on T cells in Graves' hyperthyroidism and ophthalmopathy. As that report states: Participants, patients aged 18 to 65, had newly diagnosed hyperthyroidism with a duration under 2 months. The model's output predicted ophthalmopathy at a median of 6.5 months prior to onset.

The rearrangement uses TRBV29-1 and TRBJ2-1; D is possibly TRBD2 (5 bases). This TCR derives from a woman aged 30 to 39 with Graves disease. Sequenced here: peripheral blood mononuclear cells (PBMCs), sampled at new diagnosis, from a patient treated with antithyroid drugs. CDR3 nucleotide sequence: TGCAGCGTCTCCGGACTTTATGAGCAGTTCTTC. Its protein is CSVSGLYEQFF.